Presented here are 20 T cell receptor beta chains from one specimen sequenced in a study of PD-1 blockade in classical Hodgkin lymphoma. Each and every patient relapsed after autologous stem cell transplantation, and patients got differing brentuximab vedotin exposure. Assay used: immunoSEQ multiplex PCR; TCRdb lists only in-frame clones, some missing. The sample lists about 24,000 clones; over 60% were seen once. The material sequenced was peripheral blood mononuclear cells (PBMCs), taken before the second cycle of nivolumab. These receptors originate from a human donor with classical Hodgkin lymphoma.

The chain carries TRBV27 and TRBJ2-1, with TRBD2 as a possible D gene (6 bases). The ends were cut back, 2 bases at V and 7 bases at J, with 6 bases in the middle. The CDR3 has 12 amino acids. Germline assignment: CDR1 MNHEY and CDR2 SMNVEV (reference sequence). The CDR3 reads CASSLGGNEQFF. The DNA of the CDR3 is TGTGCCAGCAGTTTAGGGGGGAATGAGCAGTTCTTC.

V is TRBV10-1 and J is TRBJ2-1; D unclear. V was cut by 3 bases and J by 6 bases, with 15 bases left in between. The CDR3 runs 15 residues. Germline V CDR1 and CDR2: WNHNN, SYGVQD (reference sequence). The DNA for the CDR3 is TGCGCCAGCAGTGATTTTGGTTTCCTTCCCAATGAGCAGTTCTTC. Its protein product is CASSDFGFLPNEQFF.

The chain combines TRBV7-9 with TRBJ2-1; D is uncertain. Germline V gene sequence: CDR1 SEHNR, CDR2 FQNEAQ (reference sequence). Trimming shortened V by 2 bases and J by 2 bases, and 10 bases separated the two germline ends. The CDR3 extends over 15 amino acids. The CDR3 reads CASSLLIPAYNEQFF. Written as DNA, the CDR3 is TGTGCCAGCAGCTTATTAATCCCAGCCTACAATGAGCAGTTCTTC. Filled out from reference TRBV7-9 and TRBJ2-1, the complete variable domain reads DTGVSQNPRHKITKRGQNVTFRCDPISEHNRLYWYRQTLGQGPEFLTYFQNEAQLEKSRLLSDRFSAERPKGSFSTLEIQRTEQGDSAMYLCASSLLIPAYNEQFFGPGTRLTVL.

The chain is built from TRBV10-1 and TRBJ2-1; 10 nucleotides line up with TRBD1. This CDR3 comprises 15 residues. V shed 4 bases and J 3 bases; nucleotides not matched to a gene: 3. Germline V gene data show CDR1 as WNHNN and CDR2 as SYGVQD (reference sequence). CDR3 amino acids: CASSARTGGYNEQFF. The CDR3 DNA is TGCGCCAGCAGTGCGAGGACAGGGGGCTACAATGAGCAGTTCTTC.

The chain combines TRBV7-2 with TRBJ2-1, with 10 bases identical to TRBD2. Unmatched junction bases numbered 9, after V lost 5 bases and J lost 5 bases. Germline V gives CDR1 SGHTA, CDR2 FQGNSA. CDR3 length equals 16 residues. CDR3 sequence (DNA): TGTGCCAGCAGCCTAACATTAGGACTAGCGGACAATGAGCAGTTCTTC. Translation: CASSLTLGLADNEQFF.

The chain recombines TRBV10-2 with TRBJ1-2, with D possibly matching TRBD1 (6 bases). The CDR3 covers 11 residues. V was cut by 8 bases and J by 2 bases, with 6 bases left in between. Germline V lookup: CDR1 WSHSY, CDR2 SAAADI. The CDR3 sequence: CASGQNYGYTF. Here the CDR3 DNA reads TGCGCCAGCGGACAGAACTATGGCTACACCTTC.

The rearrangement links TRBV5-1 to TRBJ2-2; perhaps D is TRBD1 or TRBD2 (5 bases each). V dropped 1 base and J dropped 4 bases, with 11 bases sitting between them. CDR3 size: 15 residues. Germline CDR1 reads SGHRS; CDR2 reads YFSETQ. In DNA, the CDR3 is TGCGCCAGCAGCTTGAGGGCAGGGAGCACCGGGGAGCTGTTTTTT. As protein: CASSLRAGSTGELFF.

This clone was observed a handful of times. The chain links TRBV29-1 to TRBJ2-3; 12 bases line up with TRBD2. Germline V CDR1 and CDR2: SQVTM, ANQGSEA. CDR3 length: 15 amino acids. V gave up 3 bases and J gave up 5 bases; unmatched junction bases: 6. CDR3 DNA sequence: TGCAGCGTTGATCAGGCTAGCGGGAGGGGAGATACGCAGTATTTT. It translates to CSVDQASGRGDTQYF.

The chain has TRBV28 and TRBJ1-5; 11 bases are shared with TRBD1. Germline V gene data show CDR1 as MDHEN and CDR2 as SYDVKM. The J segment lost 1 base and the V segment lost 5 bases, leaving 10 bases of the junction unmatched. The CDR3 length is 18 residues. CDR3 DNA sequence: TGTGCCAGCAGTCTTCTGGACAGGGGGCTATGGAGCAATCAGCCCCAGCATTTT. It specifies CASSLLDRGLWSNQPQHF.

DNA of the CDR3: TGTGCCAGCAGTGTGGGGAACACTGAAGCTTTCTTT. Amino acid sequence: CASSVGNTEAFF. The chain links TRBV25-1 to TRBJ1-1, with D uncertain. Germline CDR1 reads MGHDK; CDR2 reads SYGVNS. V shed 4 bases and J shed 1 base, with 4 bases lying between them. The CDR3 runs 12 residues.

V is TRBV18 and J is TRBJ2-5, with D perhaps matching TRBD2 (6 bases). Trimming left V 3 bases short and J 5 bases short, with 19 bases between. Germline assignment: CDR1 KGHSH and CDR2 LQKENI. The CDR3 consists of 16 residues. The CDR3 DNA reads TGTGCCAGCTCACCGGTTTTAGGAGGGAGTGGTGAGACCCAGTACTTC. Protein: CASSPVLGGSGETQYF.

The V and J genes are TRBV28 and TRBJ2-7; 8 positions agree with TRBD2. The germline V gene encodes CDR1 MDHEN and CDR2 SYDVKM. The length of the CDR3 is 15 residues. V was pared by 7 bases and J by 3 bases, with 11 bases of the junction left unmatched. The CDR3: CASIDGGAPIYEQYF. CDR3 DNA sequence: TGTGCCAGCATCGACGGGGGGGCCCCTATCTACGAGCAGTACTTC.

The CDR3 coding sequence is TGTGCCAGCAGCCTAACAGGGTGGCGCGGGGAGCTGTTTTTT. It translates to CASSLTGWRGELFF. The chain combines TRBV14 with TRBJ2-2; D possibly corresponds to TRBD1 (6 bases). The CDR3 loop spans 14 amino acids. CDR1 and CDR2 (germline): SGHDN, FVKESK. Trimming stripped 4 bases from V and 7 bases from J, with 13 bases between. Drawing the rest from reference TRBV14 and TRBJ2-2, the complete variable domain is EAGVTQFPSHSVIEKGQTVTLRCDPISGHDNLYWYRRVMGKEIKFLLHFVKESKQDESGMPNNRFLAERTGGTYSTLKVQPAELEDSGVYFCASSLTGWRGELFFGEGSRLTVL.

This clone is medium-sized. This chain joins TRBV23-1 and TRBJ1-4, with D maybe TRBD1 (5 bases). Being an ORF, TRBV23-1 has a function that is uncertain. This CDR3 has 18 amino acids. V was cut by 4 bases and J by 4 bases, with 22 bases left in between. Here the CDR3 DNA reads TGCGCCAGCAGTCGCCCGGGACTCCCAAGCGCCCTTAATGAAAAACTGTTTTTT. This sequence encodes CASSRPGLPSALNEKLFF.

The CDR3 spells CASGEQGADTQYF. For the CDR3, the DNA is TGCGCCAGCGGAGAACAGGGTGCAGATACGCAGTATTTT. V usage is TRBV5-1 and J usage is TRBJ2-3, with D possibly matching TRBD1 (6 bases). The CDR3 has 13 amino acids. Per the germline V gene, CDR1 is SGHRS and CDR2 is YFSETQ. Trimming took 7 bases from V and 4 from J, leaving 13 bases between them.

The chain carries TRBV27 and TRBJ1-1; D gene uncertain. Germline CDR1 MNHEY, CDR2 SMNVEV (reference sequence). Trimming removed 5 bases at V and 3 bases at J, with 10 bases between. This CDR3 has 13 residues. This CDR3 reads CASSVRRDTEAFF. Written as DNA, the CDR3 is TGTGCCAGCAGTGTACGGAGAGACACTGAAGCTTTCTTT.

The chain recombines TRBV25-1 with TRBJ1-2; no reliable D call. Germline loops: CDR1 MGHDK, CDR2 SYGVNS. This CDR3 has 14 amino acids. The germline V and J ends were trimmed by 2 bases and 2 bases, with 9 bases remaining between them. This CDR3 is CASSEARSNYGYTF. Here the CDR3 DNA reads TGTGCCAGCAGTGAAGCCCGCAGCAACTATGGCTACACCTTC.

This chain joins TRBV5-4 and TRBJ1-4; D unclear. V was pared by 0 bases and J by 7 bases, with 4 bases between. Germline V gene lookup returns CDR1 SGHNT and CDR2 YYREEE (reference sequence). CDR3 size: 12 residues. CDR3 residues: CASSLVGEKLFF. The DNA of the CDR3 is TGTGCCAGCAGCTTGGTCGGTGAAAAACTGTTTTTT.

This clone is classed as large. This chain links TRBV5-1 with TRBJ2-3; unclear D gene. V dropped 1 base and J dropped 2 bases, with 8 bases sitting between them. Germline assignment: CDR1 SGHRS and CDR2 YFSETQ. The CDR3 contains 14 residues. CDR3 DNA sequence: TGCGCCAGCAGCTTGCGGGCGGACACAGATACGCAGTATTTT. Its translation is CASSLRADTDTQYF. The whole variable domain, remainder taken from reference TRBV5-1 and TRBJ2-3, is KAGVTQTPRYLIKTRGQQVTLSCSPISGHRSVSWYQQTPGQGLQFLFEYFSETQRNKGNFPGRFSGRQFSNSRSEMNVSTLELGDSALYLCASSLRADTDTQYFGPGTRLTVL.

This clone has a single count. This chain connects TRBV5-1 to TRBJ2-1, with 7 bases aligning to TRBD2. The CDR3 contains 12 residues. CDR1 and CDR2 (germline): SGHRS, YFSETQ. The ends lost 3 bases at V and 7 bases at J; junction bases unmatched: 1. The CDR3 nucleotides are TGCGCCAGCAGCTCCGGGGGGAATGAGCAGTTCTTC. Encoded protein: CASSSGGNEQFF.